This entry features one T cell receptor beta chain sequence. As handled by the study authors: Amplifying reference gene primers gave estimates of nucleated cell counts. Assay used: immunoSEQ multiplex PCR; TCRdb lists only in-frame clones, some missing. D and trimming were read from the DNA, whereas the V and J calls and clone size are those reported in that table. Of about 280,000 clones listed, 85% are singletons. These data belong to a study of blood T cell repertoires in COVID-19. This CDR3 region has 15 residues. V lost 2 bases to trimming and J lost 5 bases, with 11 bases between them. CDR1 is KGHDR and CDR2 is SFDVKD in the germline V gene.

The sequencing input was PBMCs or T cells enriched from blood (not recorded which). The V call is TRBV24-1, the J call TRBJ2-2; D is undetermined. This clonotype was obtained from a woman in her forties or fifties who had recovered from COVID-19. In nucleotides, the CDR3 is TGTGCCACCAGTGATTCCGTCTCGAGGACCGGGGAGCTGTTTTTT. This gives the protein CATSDSVSRTGELFF.